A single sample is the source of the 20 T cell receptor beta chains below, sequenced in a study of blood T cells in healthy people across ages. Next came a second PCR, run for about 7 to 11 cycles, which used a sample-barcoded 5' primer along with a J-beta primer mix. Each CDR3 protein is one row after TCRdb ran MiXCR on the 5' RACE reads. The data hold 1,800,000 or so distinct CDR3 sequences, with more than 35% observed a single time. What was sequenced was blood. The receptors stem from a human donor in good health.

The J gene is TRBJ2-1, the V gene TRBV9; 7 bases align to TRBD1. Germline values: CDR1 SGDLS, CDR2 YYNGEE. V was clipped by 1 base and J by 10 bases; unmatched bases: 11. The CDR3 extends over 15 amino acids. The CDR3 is CASSVQTGNSYEQFF. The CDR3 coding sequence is TGTGCCAGCAGCGTACAGACAGGGAACTCCTACGAGCAGTTCTTC.

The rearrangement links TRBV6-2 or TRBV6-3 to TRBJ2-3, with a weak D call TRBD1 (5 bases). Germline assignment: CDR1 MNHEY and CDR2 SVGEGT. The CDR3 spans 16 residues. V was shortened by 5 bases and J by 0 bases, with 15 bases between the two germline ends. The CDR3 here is CASSPSRAYSTDTQYF. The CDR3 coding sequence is TGTGCCAGCAGTCCCTCCAGGGCCTATAGCACAGATACGCAGTATTTT.

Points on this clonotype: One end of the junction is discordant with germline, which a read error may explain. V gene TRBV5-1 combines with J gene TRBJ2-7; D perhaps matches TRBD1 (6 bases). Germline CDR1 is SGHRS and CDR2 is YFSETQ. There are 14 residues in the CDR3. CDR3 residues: CASNLGAGAYEQYF. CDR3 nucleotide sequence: TGCGCCAGCAACTTGGGGGCGGGCGCTTACGAGCAGTACTTC.

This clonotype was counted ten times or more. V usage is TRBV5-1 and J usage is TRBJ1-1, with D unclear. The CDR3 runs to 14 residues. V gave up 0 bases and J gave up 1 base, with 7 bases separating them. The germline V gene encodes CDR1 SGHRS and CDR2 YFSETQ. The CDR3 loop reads CASSLGAGNTEAFF. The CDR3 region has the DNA TGCGCCAGCAGCTTGGGGGCAGGGAACACTGAAGCTTTCTTT. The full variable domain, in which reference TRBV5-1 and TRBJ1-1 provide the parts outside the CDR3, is KAGVTQTPRYLIKTRGQQVTLSCSPISGHRSVSWYQQTPGQGLQFLFEYFSETQRNKGNFPGRFSGRQFSNSRSEMNVSTLELGDSALYLCASSLGAGNTEAFFGQGTRLTVV.

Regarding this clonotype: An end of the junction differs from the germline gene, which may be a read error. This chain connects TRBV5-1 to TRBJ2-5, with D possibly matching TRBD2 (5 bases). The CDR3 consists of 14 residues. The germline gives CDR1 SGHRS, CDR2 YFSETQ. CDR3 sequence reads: CAGSLGVGVETQYF. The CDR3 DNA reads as TGCGCCGGCAGCCTGGGTGTGGGAGTGGAGACCCAGTACTTC.

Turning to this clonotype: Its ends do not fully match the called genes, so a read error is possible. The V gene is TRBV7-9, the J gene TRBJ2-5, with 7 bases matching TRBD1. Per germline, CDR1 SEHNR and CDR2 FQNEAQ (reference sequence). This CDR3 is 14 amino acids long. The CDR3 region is CVSSLDRDRETQYF. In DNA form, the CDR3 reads TGTGTCAGCAGCCTAGACAGGGATCGGGAGACCCAGTACTTC. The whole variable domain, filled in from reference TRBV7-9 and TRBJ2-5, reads DTGVSQNPRHKITKRGQNVTFRCDPISEHNRLYWYRQTLGQGPEFLTYFQNEAQLEKSRLLSDRFSAERPKGSFSTLEIQRTEQGDSAMYLCVSSLDRDRETQYFGPGTRLLVL.

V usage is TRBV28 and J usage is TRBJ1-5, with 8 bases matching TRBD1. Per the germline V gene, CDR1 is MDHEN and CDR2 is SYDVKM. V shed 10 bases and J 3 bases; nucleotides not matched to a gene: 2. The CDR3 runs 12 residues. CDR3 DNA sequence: TGTGCCATCCAGGGGGCCAATCAGCCCCAGCATTTT. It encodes CAIQGANQPQHF.

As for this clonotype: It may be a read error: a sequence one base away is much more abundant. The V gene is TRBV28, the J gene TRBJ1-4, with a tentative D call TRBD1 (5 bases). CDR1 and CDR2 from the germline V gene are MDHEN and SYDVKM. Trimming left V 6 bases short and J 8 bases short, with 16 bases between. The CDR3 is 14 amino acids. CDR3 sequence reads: CASSRGRAGEKLFF. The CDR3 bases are TGTGCCAGCAGCCGTGGCAGGGCAGGGGAAAAACTGTTTTTT.

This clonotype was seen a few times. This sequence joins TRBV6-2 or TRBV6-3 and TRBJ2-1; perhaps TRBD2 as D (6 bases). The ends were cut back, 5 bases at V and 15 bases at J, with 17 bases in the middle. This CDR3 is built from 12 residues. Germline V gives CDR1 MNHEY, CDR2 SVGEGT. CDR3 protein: CASSVNGDFGFF. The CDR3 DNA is TGTGCCAGCAGTGTTAACGGGGACTTTGGGTTCTTC.

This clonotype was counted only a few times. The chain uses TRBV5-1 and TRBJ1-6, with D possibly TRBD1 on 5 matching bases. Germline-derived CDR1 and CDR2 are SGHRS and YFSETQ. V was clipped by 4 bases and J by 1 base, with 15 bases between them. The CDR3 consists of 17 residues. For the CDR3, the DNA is TGCGCCAGCAGCCTAGACCCATGGGGGTCCTATAATTCACCCCTCCACTTT. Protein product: CASSLDPWGSYNSPLHF.

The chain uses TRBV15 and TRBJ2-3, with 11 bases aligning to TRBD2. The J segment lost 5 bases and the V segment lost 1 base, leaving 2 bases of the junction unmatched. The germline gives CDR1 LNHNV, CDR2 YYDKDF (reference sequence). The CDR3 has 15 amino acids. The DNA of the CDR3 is TGTGCCACCAGCAGAGTTACTAGCGGGGGAGATACGCAGTATTTT. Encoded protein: CATSRVTSGGDTQYF.

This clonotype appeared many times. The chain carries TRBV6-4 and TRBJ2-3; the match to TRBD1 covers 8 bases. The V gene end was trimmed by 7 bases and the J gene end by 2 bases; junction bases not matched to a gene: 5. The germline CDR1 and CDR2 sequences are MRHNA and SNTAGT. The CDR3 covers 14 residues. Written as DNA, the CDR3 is TGTGCCAGCAAGGGACAGGCTGACACAGATACGCAGTATTTT. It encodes CASKGQADTDTQYF.

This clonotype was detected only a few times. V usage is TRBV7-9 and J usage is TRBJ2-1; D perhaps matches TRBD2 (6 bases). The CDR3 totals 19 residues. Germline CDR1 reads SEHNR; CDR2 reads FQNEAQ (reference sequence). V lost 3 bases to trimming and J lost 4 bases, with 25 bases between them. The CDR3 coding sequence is TGTGCCAGCAGCTTGGAGTCGATGTGGGCTGGAGGGACTTACAATGAGCAGTTCTTC. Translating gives CASSLESMWAGGTYNEQFF. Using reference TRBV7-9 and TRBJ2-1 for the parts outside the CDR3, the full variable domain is DTGVSQNPRHKITKRGQNVTFRCDPISEHNRLYWYRQTLGQGPEFLTYFQNEAQLEKSRLLSDRFSAERPKGSFSTLEIQRTEQGDSAMYLCASSLESMWAGGTYNEQFFGPGTRLTVL.

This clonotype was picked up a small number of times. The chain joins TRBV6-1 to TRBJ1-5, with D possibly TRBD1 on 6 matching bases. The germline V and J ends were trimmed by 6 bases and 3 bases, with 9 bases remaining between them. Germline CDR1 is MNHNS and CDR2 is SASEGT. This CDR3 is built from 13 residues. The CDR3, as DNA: TGTGCCAGCAGGGACAGTTTCAATCAGCCCCAGCATTTT. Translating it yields CASRDSFNQPQHF.

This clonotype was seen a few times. CDR3 DNA: TGCAGCGTTGAAAGTTCGGACAGGGGCTACGAGCAGTACTTC. Translating it yields CSVESSDRGYEQYF. The rearrangement uses TRBV29-1 and TRBJ2-7; 9 bases fit TRBD1. The CDR3 is 14 residues long. V lost 2 bases to trimming and J lost 3 bases; unmatched junction nucleotides: 5. The germline V gene has CDR1 SQVTM and CDR2 ANQGSEA.

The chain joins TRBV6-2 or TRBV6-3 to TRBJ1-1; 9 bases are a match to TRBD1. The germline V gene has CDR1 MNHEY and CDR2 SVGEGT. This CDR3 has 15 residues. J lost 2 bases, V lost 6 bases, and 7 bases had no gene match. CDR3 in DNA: TGTGCCAGCAGGTGGGGACAGGGATTTAACACTGAAGCTTTCTTT. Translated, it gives CASRWGQGFNTEAFF.

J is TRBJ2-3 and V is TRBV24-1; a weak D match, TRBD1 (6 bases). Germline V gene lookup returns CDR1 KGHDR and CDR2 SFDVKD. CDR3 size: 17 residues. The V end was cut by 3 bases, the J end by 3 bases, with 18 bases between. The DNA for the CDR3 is TGTGCCACCAGTGATCCCTCAGGGGCGCTGGGGACAGATACGCAGTATTTT. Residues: CATSDPSGALGTDTQYF.

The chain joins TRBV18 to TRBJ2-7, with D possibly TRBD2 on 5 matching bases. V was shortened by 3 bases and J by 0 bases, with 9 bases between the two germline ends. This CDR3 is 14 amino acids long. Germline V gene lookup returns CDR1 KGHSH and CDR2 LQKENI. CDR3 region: CASSPSVTSYEQYF. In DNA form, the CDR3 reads TGTGCCAGCTCACCTAGCGTTACCTCCTACGAGCAGTACTTC.

For the CDR3, the DNA is TGCGCCAGCAGCCAAGGGTGGGGGACAGCCAAAAACATTCAGTACTTC. Its translation: CASSQGWGTAKNIQYF. The chain carries TRBV4-1 and TRBJ2-4, with D perhaps being TRBD1 or TRBD2 (5 bases each). Deletions cut 1 base from V and 0 bases from J, with 10 bases between. The CDR3 has 16 residues. The germline V gene encodes CDR1 MGHRA and CDR2 YSYEKL.

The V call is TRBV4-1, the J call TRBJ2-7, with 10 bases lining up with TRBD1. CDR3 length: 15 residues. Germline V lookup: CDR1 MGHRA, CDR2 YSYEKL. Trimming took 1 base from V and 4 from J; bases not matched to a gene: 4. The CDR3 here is CASSQVTGGWYEQYF. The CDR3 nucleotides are TGCGCCAGCAGCCAAGTGACAGGGGGCTGGTACGAGCAGTACTTC.